The 24 T cell receptor beta chains below were found in one sample sequenced in a study of response to subunit inactivated influenza vaccine. MiXCR, run by TCRdb on the RT-PCR reads, gives a single entry per CDR3 protein. The table lists under 950,000 distinct CDR3 sequences, approximately 22% of them singletons. The specimen was PBMCs from blood, collected about 5 days after vaccination. The source of these receptors is a man aged 50-59 years who received an inactivated influenza vaccine.

This clonotype was seen more than once but under ten times. V is TRBV6-2 or TRBV6-3 and J is TRBJ2-1, with D hard to call. The V end was cut by 2 bases, the J end by 8 bases, with 19 bases between. The length of the CDR3 is 16 residues. From germline, CDR1 is MNHEY and CDR2 SVGEGT. The CDR3: CASSYKGLGSFDEQFF. CDR3 bases: TGTGCCAGCAGTTACAAGGGATTGGGTTCTTTCGATGAGCAGTTCTTC.

V gene TRBV10-3 combines with J gene TRBJ2-1; 9 bases are a match to TRBD2. There are 16 residues in the CDR3. V trimming: 6 bases; J trimming: 4 bases; junction bases outside the gene matches: 10. Germline CDR1 and CDR2: ENHRY and SYGVKD. CDR3 amino acids: CAIRGATSGPYNEQFF. In DNA form, the CDR3 reads TGTGCCATCAGAGGAGCAACTAGCGGGCCATACAATGAGCAGTTCTTC.

The chain recombines TRBV20-1 with TRBJ2-7; 10 bases fit TRBD1. J lost 9 bases, V lost 2 bases, and 13 bases had no gene match. The CDR3 runs 15 residues. CDR1 is DFQATT and CDR2 is SNEGSKA in the germline V gene (reference sequence). CDR3 coding DNA: TGCAGTGCTAGATCCCACCGGACAGGGGGGCTCGGGCAGTACTTC. This codes for CSARSHRTGGLGQYF.

The chain couples TRBV6-2 or TRBV6-3 to TRBJ2-7; 8 bases are a match to TRBD1. The CDR3 totals 14 residues. Unmatched junction bases numbered 11, after V lost 10 bases and J lost 3 bases. Germline V gene sequence: CDR1 MNHEY, CDR2 SVGEGT. This chain's CDR3 is CATSLDRGLYEQYF. The CDR3 DNA is TGTGCCACATCTCTCGACAGGGGTCTCTACGAGCAGTACTTC.

This clonotype was found a few times. V gene TRBV28 combines with J gene TRBJ2-2; 7 nucleotides line up with TRBD2. CDR3 length: 19 amino acids. CDR1 and CDR2 (germline): MDHEN, SYDVKM. With 2 bases clipped from V and 0 bases from J, the junction kept 12 bases outside the gene matches. Here the CDR3 reads CASSLVVAGEFANTGELFF. CDR3 in DNA: TGTGCCAGCAGTTTAGTCGTGGCGGGGGAATTCGCGAACACCGGGGAGCTGTTTTTT.

This clonotype was counted a few times. The rearrangement links TRBV11-1 to TRBJ2-3; D gene unclear. The CDR3 spans 15 residues. CDR1 is SGHAT, CDR2 FQDESV, per germline (reference sequence). The ends were cut back, 6 bases at V and 0 bases at J, with 13 bases in the middle. In DNA, the CDR3 is TGTGCCAGCAGAAGAGAAATTTCTAGCACAGATACGCAGTATTTT. Residues: CASRREISSTDTQYF.

This chain uses TRBV5-8 with TRBJ2-1, with D possibly matching TRBD1 (5 bases). The CDR3 is 15 amino acids. The V and J ends lost 0 bases and 3 bases respectively, with 10 bases between them. Germline V gives CDR1 SGHTS, CDR2 YDEGEE. The CDR3 nucleotides read TGTGCCAGCAGCTTGGACAGGATGAACTACAATGAGCAGTTCTTC. Translation gives CASSLDRMNYNEQFF.

This clonotype has only a few counts. The J gene is TRBJ1-1, the V gene TRBV5-5; D may be TRBD1 (5 bases). V lost 6 bases and J 1 base, leaving 19 bases between the germline ends. The CDR3 runs to 16 residues. Per germline, CDR1 SGHKS and CDR2 YYEKEE (reference sequence). The CDR3 nucleotides are TGTGCCAGCAACCCCCGGATGGGGGTGGGGAACACTGAAGCTTTCTTT. This translates into CASNPRMGVGNTEAFF.

This clonotype was picked up a small number of times. The chain uses TRBV20-1 and TRBJ2-7, with no clear D. Trimming shortened V by 0 bases and J by 4 bases, and 10 bases separated the two germline ends. This CDR3 contains 13 residues. Germline assignment: CDR1 DFQATT and CDR2 SNEGSKA (reference sequence). CDR3 bases: TGCAGTGCTAGAGATAGGCGGATGTACGAGCAGTACTTC. Amino acid sequence: CSARDRRMYEQYF.

This clonotype was seen a handful of times. In DNA form, the CDR3 reads TGTGCCAGCAGTTTTACAAGGGGGCGCAATGAGCAGTTCTTC. This gives the protein CASSFTRGRNEQFF. The rearrangement joins TRBV28 to TRBJ2-1, with 7 nucleotides matching TRBD1. The CDR3 consists of 14 residues. The V gene end was trimmed by 3 bases and the J gene end by 6 bases; junction bases not matched to a gene: 5. Germline CDR1 and CDR2: MDHEN and SYDVKM.

CDR3 DNA: TGTGCCACCAGTGATTGGCCGACAGGCTCAGATACGCAGTATTTT. Protein sequence: CATSDWPTGSDTQYF. The rearrangement uses TRBV24-1 and TRBJ2-3; tentatively, D is TRBD1 (6 bases). Between the trimmed V and J ends, which lost 2 bases and 4 bases, there was a span of 12 bases. CDR3 length equals 15 residues. Germline values: CDR1 KGHDR, CDR2 SFDVKD.

This clonotype was seen only a few times. The chain couples TRBV12-3 or TRBV12-4 to TRBJ1-1, with D possibly being TRBD1 (5 bases). Trimming left V 5 bases short and J 4 bases short, with 11 bases between. This CDR3 region has 13 residues. In DNA form, the CDR3 reads TGTGCCAGCAGTACCCCCAGGGTCACTGAAGCTTTCTTT. This sequence encodes CASSTPRVTEAFF.

The sample holds a few counts of this clonotype. The chain couples TRBV24-1 to TRBJ2-2; D possibly corresponds to TRBD2 (5 bases). Germline V lookup: CDR1 KGHDR, CDR2 SFDVKD. The CDR3 length is 14 residues. V gave up 5 bases and J gave up 3 bases, with 9 bases separating them. This CDR3 reads CATSVHSDTGELFF. The CDR3 coding sequence is TGTGCCACCAGTGTTCATAGCGACACCGGGGAGCTGTTTTTT.

This clonotype has more than one count but fewer than ten. The rearrangement uses TRBV11-2 and TRBJ2-7; unclear D gene. V dropped 6 bases and J dropped 0 bases, with 12 bases sitting between them. The length of the CDR3 is 14 residues. Germline CDR1 SGHAT, CDR2 FQNNGV. CDR3 amino acids: CASRSWAFSYEQYF. DNA of the CDR3: TGTGCCAGCAGATCCTGGGCCTTCTCCTACGAGCAGTACTTC.

This clonotype has only a few counts. CDR3 protein: CSAGSGSITGELFF. Here the CDR3 DNA reads TGCAGTGCGGGGAGCGGGAGTATAACCGGGGAGCTGTTTTTT. The V gene is TRBV20-1, the J gene TRBJ2-2, with TRBD2 identical over 8 bases. Germline V lookup: CDR1 DFQATT, CDR2 SNEGSKA (reference sequence). This CDR3 region has 14 residues. The V and J ends lost 6 bases and 5 bases, in that order; junction bases with no gene match: 8.

The gene calls are TRBV10-3 and TRBJ2-5; weak D call: TRBD2 (6 bases). CDR3 size: 15 residues. Trimming took 4 bases from V and 4 from J, leaving 16 bases between them. Looked up from germline, CDR1 is ENHRY and CDR2 is SYGVKD. As DNA, the CDR3 is TGTGCCATCAGTGGAGGCGGGGTTTCTCGAGAGACCCAGTACTTC. This codes for CAISGGGVSRETQYF.

The chain recombines TRBV7-3 with TRBJ2-7; TRBD2 agrees at 14 bases. V lost 0 bases and J lost 4; bases outside the gene matches: 2. The length of the CDR3 is 16 residues. Germline CDR1 and CDR2: SGHTA and FQGTGA. The CDR3 DNA reads TGTGCCAGCAGCTTAACCGGGACTAGCGGGAGATACGAGCAGTACTTC. Translating it yields CASSLTGTSGRYEQYF.

This clonotype was recorded many times. J is TRBJ2-5 and V is TRBV4-2; D uncertain. CDR1 is LGHNA, CDR2 YNFKEQ, per germline. Deletions cut 1 base from V and 5 bases from J, with 8 bases between. The CDR3 is 13 amino acids. The CDR3 DNA follows: TGTGCCAGCAGCCAAGGCGGTGGGGAGACCCAGTACTTC. As protein: CASSQGGGETQYF.

The rearrangement uses TRBV12-3 or TRBV12-4 and TRBJ1-1, with a tentative D call TRBD1 (6 bases). The CDR3 sequence is 14 residues long. V lost 5 bases, J lost 4 bases, and 14 bases lay in between. CDR3 amino acids: CASSRTDRITEAFF. The CDR3 bases are TGTGCCAGCAGTCGAACGGACAGAATCACTGAAGCTTTCTTT.

This clonotype has just a few counts. CDR3 sequence: CASSEKTGEAFF. CDR3 nucleotides: TGTGCCAGCAGTGAAAAGACAGGCGAAGCTTTCTTT. The chain has TRBV6-1 and TRBJ1-1; TRBD1 is a possible D gene (6 bases). This CDR3 spans 12 amino acids. V lost 2 bases and J 8 bases, leaving 9 bases between the germline ends. Germline V gene lookup returns CDR1 MNHNS and CDR2 SASEGT.

The chain couples TRBV24-1 to TRBJ2-1, with TRBD2 matching over 9 bases. The CDR3 totals 16 residues. V lost 3 bases to trimming and J lost 6 bases; unmatched junction nucleotides: 8. CDR1 is KGHDR and CDR2 is SFDVKD in the germline V gene. This CDR3 reads CATSDVRGGALNEQFF. CDR3 DNA: TGTGCCACCAGTGATGTGCGCGGGGGGGCTCTCAATGAGCAGTTCTTC.

This clonotype was counted ten times or more. The chain is built from TRBV7-9 and TRBJ1-5; D remains unclear. Germline lookup yields CDR1 SEHNR and CDR2 FQNEAQ (reference sequence). This CDR3 region has 12 residues. Trimming cost V 0 bases and J 5 bases, with 2 bases left between them. The DNA for the CDR3 is TGTGCCAGCAGCTTAGCCTATCAGCCCCAGCATTTT. Amino acids: CASSLAYQPQHF. The whole variable domain, filled in from reference TRBV7-9 and TRBJ1-5, reads DTGVSQNPRHKITKRGQNVTFRCDPISEHNRLYWYRQTLGQGPEFLTYFQNEAQLEKSRLLSDRFSAERPKGSFSTLEIQRTEQGDSAMYLCASSLAYQPQHFGDGTRLSIL.

This clonotype appeared a few times. This rearrangement joins TRBV12-3 or TRBV12-4 to TRBJ1-6, with TRBD1 matching over 7 bases. CDR3 length equals 13 residues. Losses at the gene ends were 9 bases for V and 6 bases for J; bases not matched to a gene: 5. The CDR3 DNA follows: TGTGCCAGTAGTGGGACAGTTAATTCACCCCTCCACTTT. It codes for CASSGTVNSPLHF.

The chain has TRBV6-1 and TRBJ2-5, with D perhaps being TRBD1 or TRBD2 (6 bases each). The germline V gene has CDR1 MNHNS and CDR2 SASEGT. CDR3 length: 15 amino acids. V was trimmed by 6 bases and J by 5 bases, leaving 19 bases between them. The CDR3 sequence: CASRGTLSRGETQYF. CDR3 coding DNA: TGTGCCAGCAGGGGGACACTTTCTCGGGGGGAGACCCAGTACTTC.